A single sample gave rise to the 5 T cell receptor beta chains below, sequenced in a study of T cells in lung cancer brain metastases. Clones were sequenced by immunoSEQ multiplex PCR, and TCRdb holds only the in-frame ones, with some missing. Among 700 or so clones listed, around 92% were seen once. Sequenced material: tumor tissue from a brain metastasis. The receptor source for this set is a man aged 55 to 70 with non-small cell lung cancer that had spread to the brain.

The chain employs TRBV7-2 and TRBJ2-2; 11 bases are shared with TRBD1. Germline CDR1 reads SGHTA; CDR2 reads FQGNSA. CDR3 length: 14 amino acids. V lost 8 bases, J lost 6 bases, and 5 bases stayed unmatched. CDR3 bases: TGTGCCAGCGGCGGGACAGGGGGGGCCGGGGAGCTGTTTTTT. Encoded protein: CASGGTGGAGELFF.

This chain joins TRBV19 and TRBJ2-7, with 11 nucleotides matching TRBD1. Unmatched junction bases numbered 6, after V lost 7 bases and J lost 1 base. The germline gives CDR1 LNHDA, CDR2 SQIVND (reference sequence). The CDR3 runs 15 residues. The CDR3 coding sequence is TGTGCCAGTACCTCCGGGACAGGGGGTTCCTACGAGCAGTACTTC. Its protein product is CASTSGTGGSYEQYF.

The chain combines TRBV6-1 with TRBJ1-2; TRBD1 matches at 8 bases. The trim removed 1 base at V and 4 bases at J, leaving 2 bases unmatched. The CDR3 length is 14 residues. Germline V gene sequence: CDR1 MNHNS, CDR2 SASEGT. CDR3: CASSEGTGLYGYTF. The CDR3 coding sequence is TGTGCCAGCAGTGAAGGGACAGGGCTCTATGGCTACACCTTC.

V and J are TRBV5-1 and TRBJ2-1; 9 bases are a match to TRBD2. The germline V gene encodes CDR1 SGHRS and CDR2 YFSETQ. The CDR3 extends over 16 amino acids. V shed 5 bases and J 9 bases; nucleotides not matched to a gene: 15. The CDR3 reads CASRPELAGASSEQFF. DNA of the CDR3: TGCGCCAGCAGGCCCGAGTTAGCGGGGGCTTCGAGTGAGCAGTTCTTC.

CDR3 sequence: CASISGTNPKANTEAFF. The CDR3 DNA sequence: TGTGCCAGCATATCCGGGACAAACCCTAAGGCGAACACTGAAGCTTTCTTT. V is TRBV7-9 and J is TRBJ1-1, with D tentatively TRBD1 (6 bases). V dropped 7 bases and J dropped 1 base, with 22 bases sitting between them. CDR1 and CDR2 (germline): SEHNR, FQNEAQ (reference sequence). This CDR3 has 17 amino acids.